A single T cell receptor (beta chain) is shown here with its context. Its target is not known. The entry originates in a study of cytomegalovirus exposure and HLA in healthy donors. Study-wide context: A previous analysis identified 100 million or so unique TCR beta sequences derived from roughly 180 million T cells. Notes on the study in general: Sequencing artifact likely explains a cluster of highly shared sequence variants.

Amplification used 60 Vbeta primers and 13 Jbeta primers. Assay used: immunoSEQ multiplex PCR; TCRdb lists only in-frame clones, some missing. The sample contains around 68,000 clones, less than 90% of which appear only once. This CDR3 is 12 amino acids long. Trimming stripped 9 bases from V and 6 bases from J, with 14 bases between. Germline V gene lookup returns CDR1 MNHNS and CDR2 SASEGT. Input material: PBMCs. The sequence was obtained from a female donor in good health and CMV-seronegative. The V call is TRBV6-1, the J call TRBJ1-1, with D unresolved. CDR3 loop: CASHWSVSEAFF. CDR3 coding DNA: TGTGCCAGTCATTGGTCAGTTTCTGAAGCTTTCTTT.